This entry is about one TCR beta chain. Antigen specificity is unknown. The repertoire was sequenced with immunoSEQ multiplex PCR; TCRdb's copy has only in-frame clones and lacks some. The table records about 50,000 clones, 60% to 85% of them present only once. Following culture for approximately ten days, CD4+ T cells were isolated. All vaccine recipients tested negative for nucleocapsid antibodies and had never contracted SARS-CoV-2 infection. IL-2 medium was substituted for half the medium on days 3 and 7. Trimming took 0 bases from V and 7 from J, leaving 12 bases between them. The CDR3 sequence is 13 residues long. Germline V gene data show CDR1 as GTSNPN and CDR2 as SVGIG (reference sequence). This specimen comes from a study of vaccination effects on CD4 cells after COVID-19. Study-wide results and limits: Healthy vaccine recipients' vaccine-induced clones were almost all SARS-CoV-2 mono-reactive. Whether induced by infection or by vaccine, clones showed marked clonal contraction late after vaccination.

The sample in question was CD4+ T cells from PBMCs cultured without peptide, obtained before COVID-19 vaccination. The sequence derives from a human donor who received a COVID-19 vaccine. This chain joins TRBV30 and TRBJ2-5; D uncertain. CDR3 sequence: CAWSVHAPGTQYF. The CDR3 DNA follows: TGTGCCTGGAGTGTACACGCCCCCGGGACCCAGTACTTC.